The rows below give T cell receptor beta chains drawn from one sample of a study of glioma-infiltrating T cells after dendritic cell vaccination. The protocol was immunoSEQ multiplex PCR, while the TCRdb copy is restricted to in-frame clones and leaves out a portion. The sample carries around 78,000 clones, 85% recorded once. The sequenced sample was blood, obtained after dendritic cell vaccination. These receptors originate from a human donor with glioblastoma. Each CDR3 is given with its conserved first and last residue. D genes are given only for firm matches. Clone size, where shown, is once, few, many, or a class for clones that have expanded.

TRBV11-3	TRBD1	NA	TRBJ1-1	TGTGCCAGCAGCACCGGACAGGGTAACACTGAAGCTTTCTTT	CASSTGQGNTEAFF
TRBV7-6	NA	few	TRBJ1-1	TGTGCCAGCAGCACGTACGGCACTGAAGCTTTCTTT	CASSTYGTEAFF
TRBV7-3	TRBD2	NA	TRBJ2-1	TGTGCCAGCAGCTTAAGACTAGCGGGAGAGGGTGAGCAGTTCTTC	CASSLRLAGEGEQFF
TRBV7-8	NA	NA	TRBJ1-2	TGTGCCAGCGGGGCTAAAAGGGGTAGTGGCTACACCTTC	CASGAKRGSGYTF
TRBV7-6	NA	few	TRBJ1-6	TGTGCCAGCAGCACGAAGACAGATTCACCCCTCCACTTT	CASSTKTDSPLHF
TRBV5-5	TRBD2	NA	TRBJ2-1	TGTGCCAGCAGCTTGGAGGTCGGGAGGGCCAAAGGCAATGAGCAGTTCTTC	CASSLEVGRAKGNEQFF
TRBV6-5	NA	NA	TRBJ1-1	TGTGCCAGCAGTGCAGACAGAGGGAACACTGAAGCTTTCTTT	CASSADRGNTEAFF
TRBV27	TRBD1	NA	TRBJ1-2	TGTGCCAGCAGTTCAAGGACAGGGTCCTATGGCTACACCTTC	CASSSRTGSYGYTF
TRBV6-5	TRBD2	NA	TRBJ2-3	TGTGCCAGCAGTTCCCAGACTAGCGTCGGCACAGATACGCAGTATTTT	CASSSQTSVGTDTQYF
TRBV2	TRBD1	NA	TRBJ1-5	TGTGCCAGCAGCACAACAGGGGGCAATCAGCCCCAGCATTTT	CASSTTGGNQPQHF
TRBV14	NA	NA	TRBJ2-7	TGTGCCAGCAGCCAGTCGTACGAGCAGTACTTC	CASSQSYEQYF
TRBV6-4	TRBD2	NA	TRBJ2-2	TGTGCCAGCAGCGCGGGAGCCTCGAACGGGGAGCTGTTTTTT	CASSAGASNGELFF
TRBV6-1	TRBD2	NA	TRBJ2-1	TGTGCCAGCAGTGGGGCGGGACTAGTGGTTGAGCAGTTCTTC	CASSGAGLVVEQFF
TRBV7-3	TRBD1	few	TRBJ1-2	TGTGCCAGCAGCTTAACGAATCGACAGGGGGACTACACCTTC	CASSLTNRQGDYTF
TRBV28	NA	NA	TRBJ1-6	TGTGCCAGCAGTCTCGGACAGAGCTCCTATAATTCACCCCTCCACTTT	CASSLGQSSYNSPLHF
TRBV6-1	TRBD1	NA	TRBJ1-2	TGTGCCAGCAGTGCAACGAAACCGGGACAGGGGAACTATGGCTACACCTTC	CASSATKPGQGNYGYTF
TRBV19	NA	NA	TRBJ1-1	TGTGCCAGTAGTTTCGACAGAAACACTGAAGCTTTCTTT	CASSFDRNTEAFF
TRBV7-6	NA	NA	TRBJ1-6	TGTGCCAGCAGCGCCATGTGGAGGCTGGGAGTGAATTCACCCCTCCACTTT	CASSAMWRLGVNSPLHF
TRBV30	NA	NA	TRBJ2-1	TGTGCCCTTCCAGGCGGGATCTACAATGAGCAGTTCTTC	CALPGGIYNEQFF
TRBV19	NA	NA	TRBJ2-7	TGTGCCAGTAGTATCGCACTAGCTGTCGACGAGCAGTACTTC	CASSIALAVDEQYF
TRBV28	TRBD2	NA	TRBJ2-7	TGTGCCAGCAGCCTCTCCACTAGCGGGATAGGCGAGCAGTACTTC	CASSLSTSGIGEQYF
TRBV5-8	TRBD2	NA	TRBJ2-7	TGTGCCAGCAGCTTGACTAGCGGGAGGCCAGACTACGAGCAGTACTTC	CASSLTSGRPDYEQYF
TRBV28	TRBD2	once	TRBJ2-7	TGTGCCACTCCTAGCGGGAGCTCCTACGAGCAGTACTTC	CATPSGSSYEQYF
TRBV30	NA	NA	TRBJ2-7	TGTGCCTGGAGTGTCGAACAGCCAATCTTCCACGAGCAGTACTTC	CAWSVEQPIFHEQYF
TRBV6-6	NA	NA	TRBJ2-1	TGTGCCAGCAGTTACTCTGGAAGTCGCGGCGGAGAGTTCTTC	CASSYSGSRGGEFF
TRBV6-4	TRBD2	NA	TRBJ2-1	TGTGCCAGCAGTGACGGGGGGGCCTACAATGAGCAGTTCTTC	CASSDGGAYNEQFF
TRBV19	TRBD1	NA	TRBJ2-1	TGTGCCAGTAGTATAGGGGGACAGGGTACCTACAATGAGCAGTTCTTC	CASSIGGQGTYNEQFF
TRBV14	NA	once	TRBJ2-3	TGTGCCAGCAGCCAAGATCTGGCGGGGGCCTCGACAGATACGCAGTATTTT	CASSQDLAGASTDTQYF
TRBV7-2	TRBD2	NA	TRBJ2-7	TGTGCCAGCAGAAAAGCGGGGGGAATCCACGAGCAGTACTTC	CASRKAGGIHEQYF
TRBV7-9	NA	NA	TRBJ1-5	TGTGCCAGCAGCTCGGGACACCTAAATCAGCCCCAGCATTTT	CASSSGHLNQPQHF
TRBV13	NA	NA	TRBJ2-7	TGTGCCAGCAGCTTAGGTGGGGCCGACGAGCAGTACTTC	CASSLGGADEQYF
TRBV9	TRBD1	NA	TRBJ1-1	TGTGCCAGCAGCCTAAGGGACAGTAGGAACACTGAAGCTTTCTTT	CASSLRDSRNTEAFF
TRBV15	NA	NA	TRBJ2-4	TGTGCCACCAGCAGAAGCGGACTAGCCAAAAACATTCAGTACTTC	CATSRSGLAKNIQYF
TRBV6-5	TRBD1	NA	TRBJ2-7	TGTGCCAGCAGTTCAAGGACAGGGGCTGACGAGCAGTACTTC	CASSSRTGADEQYF
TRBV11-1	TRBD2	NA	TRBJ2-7	TGTGCCAGCAGTACTAGCGGGGCTGCCTACGAGCAGTACTTC	CASSTSGAAYEQYF
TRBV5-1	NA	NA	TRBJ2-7	TGCGCCAGCAGCCCGACAGCGCCCCAAAACTCCTACGAGCAGTACTTC	CASSPTAPQNSYEQYF
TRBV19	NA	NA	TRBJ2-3	TGTGCCAGTACCCTGGCTCCGGGGATGGAGACAGATACGCAGTATTTT	CASTLAPGMETDTQYF
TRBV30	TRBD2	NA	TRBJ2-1	TGTGCCCGGACGAAGGAAGCGGGAGAGTTCAATGAGCAGTTCTTC	CARTKEAGEFNEQFF
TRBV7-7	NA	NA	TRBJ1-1	TGTGCCAGCAGCGCGACAGCGAACACTGAAGCTTTCTTT	CASSATANTEAFF
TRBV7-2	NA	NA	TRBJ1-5	TGTGCCAGCAGCTTAGGTGGCAGGGTGGATCAGCCCCAGCATTTT	CASSLGGRVDQPQHF
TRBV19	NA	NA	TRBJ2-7	TGTGCCAGCCGAGACTCTCAGGGGATCGAGCAGTACTTC	CASRDSQGIEQYF
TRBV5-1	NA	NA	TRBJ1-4	TGCGCCAGCAGCCCCCTTGATCCAGGGCAGGAAAAACTGTTTTTT	CASSPLDPGQEKLFF
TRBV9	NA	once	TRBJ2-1	TGTGCCAGCAGCCATTACGGGGGTTCCTACAATGAGCAGTTCTTC	CASSHYGGSYNEQFF
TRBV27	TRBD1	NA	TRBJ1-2	TGTGCCAGCAGTTTCTTGGGACAGGGGGCTGTCTATGGCTACACCTTC	CASSFLGQGAVYGYTF
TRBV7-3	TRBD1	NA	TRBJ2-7	TGTGCCAGCAGCCCCACCCCAGGGGGCAAGGACGAGCAGTACTTC	CASSPTPGGKDEQYF